This T cell receptor beta chain was observed in a study of PD-1 blockade in classical Hodgkin lymphoma. Germline V gene lookup returns CDR1 GTSNPN and CDR2 SVGIG (reference sequence). The CDR3 has 13 residues. Trimming took 0 bases from V and 3 from J, leaving 8 bases between them. Time point indicated: newly diagnosed, previously untreated cHL patient sample. Repertoires were generated with immunoSEQ multiplex PCR, while TCRdb's copy carries only in-frame clones and drops some. The sample records 30,000 to 35,000 clones, around 94% being singletons. The sequenced sample was peripheral blood mononuclear cells (PBMCs). V gene TRBV30 combines with J gene TRBJ2-5; no clear D. The receptor was derived from a human donor with classical Hodgkin lymphoma. The CDR3 DNA sequence: TGTGCCTGGAGTGTGGGCCGTGAAGAGACCCAGTACTTC. Amino acid sequence: CAWSVGREETQYF.